These T cell receptor beta chains were read from a single sample in a study of identical twins. Each CDR3 protein is one row after TCRdb ran MiXCR on the 5' RACE reads. Seen here are about 340,000 distinct CDR3 sequences, around 9.7% observed once, and the top ten hold roughly 8.9%. The specimen sequenced was naive T cells sorted from blood. The source of these receptors is a woman between 45 and 60 years old in good health. The conserved cysteine and the conserved F or W are not part of the CDR3 here. Each record gives: J gene, V gene, CDR3 protein.

>TRBJ2-1|TRBV5-1
ASSSGLAGDNEQF
>TRBJ2-3|TRBV29-1
SGRTGGSTDTQY
>TRBJ2-1|TRBV6-2/TRBV6-3
ASSLSGTSGHYNEQF
>TRBJ1-5|TRBV7-2
ASSFTGGANQPQH
>TRBJ1-1|TRBV29-1
SVEPTGSNTEAF
>TRBJ1-2|TRBV5-1
ASSGGTGGGYT
>TRBJ2-5|TRBV4-1
ASSRSMQETQY
>TRBJ2-3|TRBV12-3/TRBV12-4
ASSGGATDTQY
>TRBJ2-1|TRBV12-3/TRBV12-4
ASSLVGLGETNNEQF
>TRBJ1-1|TRBV29-1
SVEGGADTEAF
>TRBJ2-1|TRBV20-1
SASGTSVYNEQF
>TRBJ2-6|TRBV7-6
ASSLALHATGANVLT
>TRBJ2-7|TRBV29-1
SAAGSYEQY
>TRBJ2-1|TRBV4-1
ASSQWGLAGPYNEQF
>TRBJ1-1|TRBV12-3/TRBV12-4
ASSSFSGGIKGNTEAF
>TRBJ2-1|TRBV5-6
ASNRRGEQF
>TRBJ2-1|TRBV14
ASSQGLEGVEQF
>TRBJ2-4|TRBV20-1
SAAQLNDIQY
>TRBJ2-3|TRBV11-2
ASSLVGQGALDTQY
>TRBJ1-1|TRBV29-1
SVEPRGIAF
>TRBJ2-5|TRBV11-1
ASSLPYSRETQY
>TRBJ1-5|TRBV7-9
ASSYSQVNQPQH
>TRBJ2-1|TRBV10-3
AIKGTSGTDFSYNEQF
>TRBJ1-6|TRBV19
ASRAGTGSGRPLH
>TRBJ1-1|TRBV12-3/TRBV12-4
ASSTWTGGLTEAF
>TRBJ2-5|TRBV27
ASSLRGKRGPLWRTQY
>TRBJ2-1|TRBV10-3
AISAHGTSGQKYNEQF
>TRBJ1-2|TRBV3-1
ASSQSEAGYT
>TRBJ2-5|TRBV5-5
ASSPSSVYQETQY
>TRBJ2-5|TRBV20-1
SARLGQGFETQY
>TRBJ1-1|TRBV11-2
ASSLGRGLGEAF
>TRBJ2-2|TRBV12-3/TRBV12-4
AIASGTVTGELF
>TRBJ2-3|TRBV6-5
ASSYSRNTDTQY
>TRBJ2-3|TRBV6-5
ASRSGVTDTQY
>TRBJ1-5|TRBV3-1
ASSQTYSRGSNQPQH
>TRBJ2-1|TRBV6-5
ASSSSEGRAYNEQF
>TRBJ1-1|TRBV7-9
ASSLRQGGGTEAF
>TRBJ2-7|TRBV24-1
ATSAGRNSYEQY
>TRBJ1-2|TRBV5-1
ASSFGQGFDYGYT
>TRBJ2-5|TRBV6-5
ASKKQQGQWETQY
>TRBJ1-6|TRBV25-1
ASSESDRGDSPLH
>TRBJ2-3|TRBV10-3
AISLGEDPFDTQY
>TRBJ1-2|TRBV6-5
ASSRDRRANYGYT
>TRBJ2-3|TRBV5-1
ASSLASARTDTQY